This TCR beta chain was found in a study of shared clonotypes between healthy human individuals. For the study at large: With ages of 18 to 49, the donors were a couple of women and three men. Three plates were used per donor for CD4 naive, three for CD4 memory, two for CD8 naive and one for CD8 memory.

In regard to this clone: As yet, its antigen is unknown.

TCRdb's table, derived via immunoSEQ multiplex PCR, lists solely in-frame clones and lacks some. Of about 2.3 million clones in the sample, around 92% were seen once. Trimming removed 7 bases at V and 4 bases at J, with 11 bases between. Germline CDR1 reads SGHVS; CDR2 reads FQNEAQ. The CDR3 sequence is 13 residues long. Overall study findings and caveats: Blood was the sole source, and tissue repertoires probably differ. Among non-shared clonotypes, generation probabilities were lower than among those shared by all four donors.

The sequencing sample was made of naive CD4+ T cells from PBMCs. Specified subset: CD45RA+ positively selected. The TCR comes from a man aged 18 to 35 in good health. Some clones in this sample may be carry-over from other donors' samples. The gene calls are TRBV7-8 and TRBJ1-3; D gene unclear. DNA of the CDR3: TGTGCCAGCACCTCAACTGGGGGAAACACCATATATTTT. It translates to CASTSTGGNTIYF.